This T cell receptor beta chain stems from a study of human T cells and chemical hapten exposure. Germline loops: CDR1 MNHEY, CDR2 SMNVEV (reference sequence). Trimming left V 8 bases short and J 5 bases short, with 9 bases between. The CDR3 is made up of 11 amino acids. TCRdb processed the RACE reads anew with MiXCR; each CDR3 protein has one entry. Of nearly 95,000 distinct CDR3 sequences in the sample, 8% to 13% were seen once. The time point denotes: patch test 2, 6 weeks after DPC sensitization. Treatment defined: therapeutic diphenylcyclopropenone sensitization with weekly scalp DPC. This clonotype turned up a few times.

J is TRBJ1-1 and V is TRBV27, with D tentatively TRBD1 (6 bases). The source is a man in his forties with alopecia areata. Some clones in this sample may be carry-over from other donors' samples. The sample was whole blood, taken in connection with sensitization to the hapten diphenylcyclopropenone (DPC). The CDR3 protein is CASWGATEAFF. Here the CDR3 DNA reads TGTGCCAGCTGGGGGGCGACTGAAGCTTTCTTT.